These 14 T cell receptor beta chains came from one sample sequenced in a study of blood T cell repertoires in COVID-19. This table comes from immunoSEQ multiplex PCR, and its TCRdb copy is limited to in-frame clones, with some not included. The repertoire holds about 110,000 clones, about 79% seen once, with roughly 7.7% in the top ten. The specimen sequenced was peripheral blood. These receptors were obtained from an elderly woman with active or convalescent COVID-19.

The chain couples TRBV4-2 to TRBJ2-1; tentative D call: TRBD2 (6 bases). Germline-derived CDR1 and CDR2 are LGHNA and YNFKEQ. This CDR3 has 14 amino acids. V was shortened by 3 bases and J by 4 bases, with 10 bases between the two germline ends. The CDR3 coding sequence is TGTGCCAGCAGCCAGGCGGGACTTTACAATGAGCAGTTCTTC. Its protein product is CASSQAGLYNEQFF.

The chain is built from TRBV6-6 and TRBJ2-4; 9 bases fit TRBD1. V gave up 7 bases and J gave up 5 bases; unmatched junction bases: 3. This CDR3 has 13 residues. CDR1 is MNHNY, CDR2 SVGAGI, per germline (reference sequence). The CDR3 bases are TGTGCCAGCACCCGGACAGGGGAAAACATTCAGTACTTC. It specifies CASTRTGENIQYF.

The V and J genes are TRBV24-1 and TRBJ2-3, with 9 bases fitting TRBD1. Germline-derived CDR1 and CDR2 are KGHDR and SFDVKD. The CDR3 covers 19 residues. The junction had 16 bases not matched to a gene; V was cut back by 5 bases and J by 2 bases. The CDR3 coding sequence is TGTGCCACCAGTGGCCGGGACAGGGTATTCTTTAGGGACACAGATACGCAGTATTTT. Translation gives CATSGRDRVFFRDTDTQYF.

The chain links TRBV10-1 to TRBJ2-1; 10 positions agree with TRBD1. Germline assignment: CDR1 WNHNN and CDR2 SYGVQD (reference sequence). This CDR3 is built from 14 residues. The V and J ends lost 5 bases and 7 bases, in that order; junction bases with no gene match: 5. In DNA, the CDR3 is TGCGCCAGCAGTCCGGGACAGGGGACAAATGAGCAGTTCTTC. Translating gives CASSPGQGTNEQFF.

The chain uses TRBV25-1 and TRBJ2-1; TRBD2 matches at 13 bases. V gave up 3 bases and J gave up 8 bases; unmatched junction bases: 7. CDR3 length: 16 amino acids. Per germline, CDR1 MGHDK and CDR2 SYGVNS. CDR3 sequence reads: CASSDQRLAGGDEQFF. The CDR3 bases are TGTGCCAGCAGTGACCAAAGACTAGCGGGAGGTGATGAGCAGTTCTTC.

The rearrangement links TRBV5-1 to TRBJ2-7; a weak D match, TRBD2 (5 bases). This CDR3 is 14 amino acids long. The germline CDR1 and CDR2 sequences are SGHRS and YFSETQ. Trimming removed 4 bases from V and 2 bases from J, with 13 bases in between. CDR3 DNA sequence: TGCGCCAGCAGCCTGAACGCCGGGGCCTACGAGCAGTACTTC. This gives the protein CASSLNAGAYEQYF.

The J gene is TRBJ2-7, the V gene TRBV6-5; D may be TRBD2 (5 bases). The V gene's germline CDR1 is MNHEY and CDR2 SVGAGI. Between the trimmed V and J ends, which lost 11 bases and 4 bases, there was a span of 12 bases. CDR3 size: 11 residues. The CDR3 DNA reads TGTGCCGTCGCGACGGGATACGAGCAGTACTTC. Translated, it gives CAVATGYEQYF.

V is TRBV7-9 and J is TRBJ2-3; TRBD1 agrees at 7 bases. Trimming at V came to 5 bases and at J to 6 bases, leaving 14 bases not matched to a gene. Looked up from germline, CDR1 is SEHNR and CDR2 is FQNEAQ (reference sequence). The CDR3 runs to 16 residues. The CDR3 sequence: CASSPGQAVLGDTQYF. The CDR3 DNA sequence: TGTGCCAGCAGCCCCGGACAGGCCGTCTTAGGGGATACGCAGTATTTT.

CDR3 residues: CASSQWRVGLAGSEQYF. CDR3 in DNA: TGTGCCAGCAGCCAATGGCGGGTGGGACTAGCGGGATCAGAGCAGTACTTC. The genes are TRBV3-1 (or the pseudogene TRBV3-2) and TRBJ2-7; TRBD2 aligns across 13 bases. Trimming took 2 bases from V and 7 from J; bases not matched to a gene: 11. Germline V gives CDR1 LGHDT, CDR2 YNNKEL (reference sequence). The CDR3 contains 17 residues.

The chain uses TRBV20-1 and TRBJ2-3; TRBD2 might be the D (5 bases). In germline, CDR1 is DFQATT, CDR2 SNEGSKA (reference sequence). This CDR3 has 11 residues. The V gene lost 2 bases and the J gene lost 5 bases, with 5 bases spanning the gap. The CDR3 nucleotides are TGCAGTGCTAGACGGGGAGATACGCAGTATTTT. Translated: CSARRGDTQYF.

This chain uses TRBV3-1 (or the pseudogene TRBV3-2) with TRBJ2-2; 11 bases line up with TRBD2. V gave up 8 bases and J gave up 5 bases; unmatched junction bases: 13. CDR3 size: 17 residues. CDR1 is LGHDT and CDR2 is YNNKEL in the germline V gene (reference sequence). The CDR3 DNA reads TGTGCCAGCTTCGGACTAGCGGGCCAGTCGAGGACCGGGGAGCTGTTTTTT. Residues: CASFGLAGQSRTGELFF.

V and J are TRBV5-1 and TRBJ1-1; 7 bases are a match to TRBD1. Germline V gives CDR1 SGHRS, CDR2 YFSETQ. V lost 0 bases to trimming and J lost 3 bases; unmatched junction nucleotides: 5. This CDR3 region has 15 residues. CDR3 residues: CASSLVEGAHTEAFF. As DNA, the CDR3 is TGCGCCAGCAGCTTGGTTGAGGGGGCTCACACTGAAGCTTTCTTT.

The rearrangement links TRBV6-4 to TRBJ1-1; no definite D call. The V end was cut by 4 bases, the J end by 1 base, with 10 bases between. The V gene's germline CDR1 is MRHNA and CDR2 SNTAGT. CDR3 length equals 14 residues. CDR3 region: CASSVSRGNTEAFF. CDR3 sequence (DNA): TGTGCCAGCAGTGTTAGTCGGGGGAACACTGAAGCTTTCTTT.

The chain links TRBV7-2 to TRBJ1-6; no definite D call. The CDR3 loop spans 13 amino acids. V lost 1 base, J lost 7 bases, and 5 bases lay in between. Germline V gene lookup returns CDR1 SGHTA and CDR2 FQGNSA. CDR3 residues: CASSLGQNSPLHF. Here the CDR3 DNA reads TGTGCCAGCAGCTTAGGTCAGAATTCACCCCTCCACTTT. The full variable domain, with the rest looked up from reference TRBV7-2 and TRBJ1-6, is GAGVSQSPSNKVTEKGKDVELRCDPISGHTALYWYRQSLGQGLEFLIYFQGNSAPDKSGLPSDRFSAERTGGSVSTLTIQRTQQEDSAVYLCASSLGQNSPLHFGNGTRLTVT.